A single sample is the source of the 8 T cell receptor beta chains below, sequenced in a study of beta chain features in type 1 diabetes. For these TCRs, the target antigens are not known. Expressed TCRB transcripts were sequenced, since all the RNA that had been isolated was reverse transcribed. The protocol was immunoSEQ multiplex PCR, while the TCRdb copy is restricted to in-frame clones and leaves out a portion. The sample has around 250,000 clones, approximately 25% seen once. Study-wide results and caveats: People with Type 1 diabetes carried modestly yet significantly shorter TCRB CDR3s in all four CD4+ subsets.

Input material: naive CD4+ T cells from blood. These TCRs come from a woman aged 25 to 39 with type 1 diabetes.

This clone was picked up a small number of times. The V gene is TRBV29-1, the J gene TRBJ1-1; a possible D gene is TRBD1 (5 bases). Germline V lookup: CDR1 SQVTM, CDR2 ANQGSEA. CDR3 length: 13 residues. Trimming cost V 4 bases and J 6 bases, with 15 bases left between them. CDR3 coding DNA: TGCAGCGTTGCTCGGGGGGATGGGGCTGAAGCTTTCTTT. This encodes CSVARGDGAEAFF.

The chain has TRBV2 and TRBJ1-2, with TRBD1 identical over 8 bases. Germline values: CDR1 SNHLY, CDR2 FYNNEI. The CDR3 has 15 residues. With 3 bases clipped from V and 2 bases from J, the junction kept 5 bases outside the gene matches. The CDR3 DNA reads as TGTGCCAGCAGTGACTCGGGACAGGCGAACTATGGCTACACCTTC. Protein sequence: CASSDSGQANYGYTF.

V is TRBV30 and J is TRBJ2-3; possibly TRBD2 for D (6 bases). Germline CDR1 is GTSNPN and CDR2 is SVGIG (reference sequence). Between the trimmed V and J ends, which lost 3 bases and 6 bases, there was a span of 16 bases. CDR3 size: 14 residues. The CDR3 DNA is TGTGCCTGGAGCGTTACCGAGGGACTCGATACGCAGTATTTT. Protein sequence: CAWSVTEGLDTQYF.

The chain uses TRBV5-4 and TRBJ2-3; TRBD2 agrees at 12 bases. CDR1 is SGHNT, CDR2 YYREEE, per germline (reference sequence). The CDR3 has 16 amino acids. J gave up 2 bases and V 4 bases, and 5 bases lay outside the gene matches. DNA for the CDR3: TGTGCCAGCAGCCCGGGACTAGCGGGCATCACAGATACGCAGTATTTT. Translated: CASSPGLAGITDTQYF. The whole variable domain, filled in from reference TRBV5-4 and TRBJ2-3, reads ETGVTQSPTHLIKTRGQQVTLRCSSQSGHNTVSWYQQALGQGPQFIFQYYREEENGRGNFPPRFSGLQFPNYSSELNVNALELDDSALYLCASSPGLAGITDTQYFGPGTRLTVL.

The rearrangement joins TRBV29-1 to TRBJ2-7; 12 bases match TRBD2. The V segment lost 5 bases and the J segment 5 bases; nucleotides outside the gene matches: 1. Germline V CDR1 and CDR2: SQVTM, ANQGSEA. The length of the CDR3 is 12 residues. CDR3 region: CSVRLAGDEQYF. The CDR3 DNA reads as TGCAGCGTTCGACTAGCGGGAGACGAGCAGTACTTC.

The V and J genes are TRBV2 and TRBJ2-3; 12 nucleotides line up with TRBD1. V was pared by 6 bases and J by 8 bases, with 15 bases of the junction left unmatched. Germline CDR1 is SNHLY and CDR2 is FYNNEI. This CDR3 is built from 17 residues. This chain's CDR3 is CASRKAAGQGAQGTQYF. CDR3 DNA: TGTGCCAGCAGGAAAGCCGCGGGACAGGGGGCGCAGGGTACGCAGTATTTT.

This clone has only a few counts. V and J are TRBV6-6 and TRBJ2-5, with unresolved D. The V gene's germline CDR1 is MNHNY and CDR2 SVGAGI (reference sequence). V was trimmed by 3 bases and J by 1 base, leaving 6 bases between them. This CDR3 is 13 amino acids long. The CDR3 spells CASSYRGQETQYF. CDR3 nucleotides: TGTGCCAGCAGTTATCGCGGCCAAGAGACCCAGTACTTC.

This sequence joins TRBV12-5 and TRBJ2-4; TRBD1 might be the D (5 bases). The germline V and J ends were trimmed by 4 bases and 4 bases, with 23 bases remaining between them. The CDR3 runs to 18 residues. Germline V CDR1 and CDR2: LGHNT, FRNRAP. The CDR3: CASGSPLLDQGSKNIQYF. The CDR3, as DNA: TGTGCTAGTGGTTCTCCCTTATTAGACCAGGGATCGAAAAACATTCAGTACTTC.